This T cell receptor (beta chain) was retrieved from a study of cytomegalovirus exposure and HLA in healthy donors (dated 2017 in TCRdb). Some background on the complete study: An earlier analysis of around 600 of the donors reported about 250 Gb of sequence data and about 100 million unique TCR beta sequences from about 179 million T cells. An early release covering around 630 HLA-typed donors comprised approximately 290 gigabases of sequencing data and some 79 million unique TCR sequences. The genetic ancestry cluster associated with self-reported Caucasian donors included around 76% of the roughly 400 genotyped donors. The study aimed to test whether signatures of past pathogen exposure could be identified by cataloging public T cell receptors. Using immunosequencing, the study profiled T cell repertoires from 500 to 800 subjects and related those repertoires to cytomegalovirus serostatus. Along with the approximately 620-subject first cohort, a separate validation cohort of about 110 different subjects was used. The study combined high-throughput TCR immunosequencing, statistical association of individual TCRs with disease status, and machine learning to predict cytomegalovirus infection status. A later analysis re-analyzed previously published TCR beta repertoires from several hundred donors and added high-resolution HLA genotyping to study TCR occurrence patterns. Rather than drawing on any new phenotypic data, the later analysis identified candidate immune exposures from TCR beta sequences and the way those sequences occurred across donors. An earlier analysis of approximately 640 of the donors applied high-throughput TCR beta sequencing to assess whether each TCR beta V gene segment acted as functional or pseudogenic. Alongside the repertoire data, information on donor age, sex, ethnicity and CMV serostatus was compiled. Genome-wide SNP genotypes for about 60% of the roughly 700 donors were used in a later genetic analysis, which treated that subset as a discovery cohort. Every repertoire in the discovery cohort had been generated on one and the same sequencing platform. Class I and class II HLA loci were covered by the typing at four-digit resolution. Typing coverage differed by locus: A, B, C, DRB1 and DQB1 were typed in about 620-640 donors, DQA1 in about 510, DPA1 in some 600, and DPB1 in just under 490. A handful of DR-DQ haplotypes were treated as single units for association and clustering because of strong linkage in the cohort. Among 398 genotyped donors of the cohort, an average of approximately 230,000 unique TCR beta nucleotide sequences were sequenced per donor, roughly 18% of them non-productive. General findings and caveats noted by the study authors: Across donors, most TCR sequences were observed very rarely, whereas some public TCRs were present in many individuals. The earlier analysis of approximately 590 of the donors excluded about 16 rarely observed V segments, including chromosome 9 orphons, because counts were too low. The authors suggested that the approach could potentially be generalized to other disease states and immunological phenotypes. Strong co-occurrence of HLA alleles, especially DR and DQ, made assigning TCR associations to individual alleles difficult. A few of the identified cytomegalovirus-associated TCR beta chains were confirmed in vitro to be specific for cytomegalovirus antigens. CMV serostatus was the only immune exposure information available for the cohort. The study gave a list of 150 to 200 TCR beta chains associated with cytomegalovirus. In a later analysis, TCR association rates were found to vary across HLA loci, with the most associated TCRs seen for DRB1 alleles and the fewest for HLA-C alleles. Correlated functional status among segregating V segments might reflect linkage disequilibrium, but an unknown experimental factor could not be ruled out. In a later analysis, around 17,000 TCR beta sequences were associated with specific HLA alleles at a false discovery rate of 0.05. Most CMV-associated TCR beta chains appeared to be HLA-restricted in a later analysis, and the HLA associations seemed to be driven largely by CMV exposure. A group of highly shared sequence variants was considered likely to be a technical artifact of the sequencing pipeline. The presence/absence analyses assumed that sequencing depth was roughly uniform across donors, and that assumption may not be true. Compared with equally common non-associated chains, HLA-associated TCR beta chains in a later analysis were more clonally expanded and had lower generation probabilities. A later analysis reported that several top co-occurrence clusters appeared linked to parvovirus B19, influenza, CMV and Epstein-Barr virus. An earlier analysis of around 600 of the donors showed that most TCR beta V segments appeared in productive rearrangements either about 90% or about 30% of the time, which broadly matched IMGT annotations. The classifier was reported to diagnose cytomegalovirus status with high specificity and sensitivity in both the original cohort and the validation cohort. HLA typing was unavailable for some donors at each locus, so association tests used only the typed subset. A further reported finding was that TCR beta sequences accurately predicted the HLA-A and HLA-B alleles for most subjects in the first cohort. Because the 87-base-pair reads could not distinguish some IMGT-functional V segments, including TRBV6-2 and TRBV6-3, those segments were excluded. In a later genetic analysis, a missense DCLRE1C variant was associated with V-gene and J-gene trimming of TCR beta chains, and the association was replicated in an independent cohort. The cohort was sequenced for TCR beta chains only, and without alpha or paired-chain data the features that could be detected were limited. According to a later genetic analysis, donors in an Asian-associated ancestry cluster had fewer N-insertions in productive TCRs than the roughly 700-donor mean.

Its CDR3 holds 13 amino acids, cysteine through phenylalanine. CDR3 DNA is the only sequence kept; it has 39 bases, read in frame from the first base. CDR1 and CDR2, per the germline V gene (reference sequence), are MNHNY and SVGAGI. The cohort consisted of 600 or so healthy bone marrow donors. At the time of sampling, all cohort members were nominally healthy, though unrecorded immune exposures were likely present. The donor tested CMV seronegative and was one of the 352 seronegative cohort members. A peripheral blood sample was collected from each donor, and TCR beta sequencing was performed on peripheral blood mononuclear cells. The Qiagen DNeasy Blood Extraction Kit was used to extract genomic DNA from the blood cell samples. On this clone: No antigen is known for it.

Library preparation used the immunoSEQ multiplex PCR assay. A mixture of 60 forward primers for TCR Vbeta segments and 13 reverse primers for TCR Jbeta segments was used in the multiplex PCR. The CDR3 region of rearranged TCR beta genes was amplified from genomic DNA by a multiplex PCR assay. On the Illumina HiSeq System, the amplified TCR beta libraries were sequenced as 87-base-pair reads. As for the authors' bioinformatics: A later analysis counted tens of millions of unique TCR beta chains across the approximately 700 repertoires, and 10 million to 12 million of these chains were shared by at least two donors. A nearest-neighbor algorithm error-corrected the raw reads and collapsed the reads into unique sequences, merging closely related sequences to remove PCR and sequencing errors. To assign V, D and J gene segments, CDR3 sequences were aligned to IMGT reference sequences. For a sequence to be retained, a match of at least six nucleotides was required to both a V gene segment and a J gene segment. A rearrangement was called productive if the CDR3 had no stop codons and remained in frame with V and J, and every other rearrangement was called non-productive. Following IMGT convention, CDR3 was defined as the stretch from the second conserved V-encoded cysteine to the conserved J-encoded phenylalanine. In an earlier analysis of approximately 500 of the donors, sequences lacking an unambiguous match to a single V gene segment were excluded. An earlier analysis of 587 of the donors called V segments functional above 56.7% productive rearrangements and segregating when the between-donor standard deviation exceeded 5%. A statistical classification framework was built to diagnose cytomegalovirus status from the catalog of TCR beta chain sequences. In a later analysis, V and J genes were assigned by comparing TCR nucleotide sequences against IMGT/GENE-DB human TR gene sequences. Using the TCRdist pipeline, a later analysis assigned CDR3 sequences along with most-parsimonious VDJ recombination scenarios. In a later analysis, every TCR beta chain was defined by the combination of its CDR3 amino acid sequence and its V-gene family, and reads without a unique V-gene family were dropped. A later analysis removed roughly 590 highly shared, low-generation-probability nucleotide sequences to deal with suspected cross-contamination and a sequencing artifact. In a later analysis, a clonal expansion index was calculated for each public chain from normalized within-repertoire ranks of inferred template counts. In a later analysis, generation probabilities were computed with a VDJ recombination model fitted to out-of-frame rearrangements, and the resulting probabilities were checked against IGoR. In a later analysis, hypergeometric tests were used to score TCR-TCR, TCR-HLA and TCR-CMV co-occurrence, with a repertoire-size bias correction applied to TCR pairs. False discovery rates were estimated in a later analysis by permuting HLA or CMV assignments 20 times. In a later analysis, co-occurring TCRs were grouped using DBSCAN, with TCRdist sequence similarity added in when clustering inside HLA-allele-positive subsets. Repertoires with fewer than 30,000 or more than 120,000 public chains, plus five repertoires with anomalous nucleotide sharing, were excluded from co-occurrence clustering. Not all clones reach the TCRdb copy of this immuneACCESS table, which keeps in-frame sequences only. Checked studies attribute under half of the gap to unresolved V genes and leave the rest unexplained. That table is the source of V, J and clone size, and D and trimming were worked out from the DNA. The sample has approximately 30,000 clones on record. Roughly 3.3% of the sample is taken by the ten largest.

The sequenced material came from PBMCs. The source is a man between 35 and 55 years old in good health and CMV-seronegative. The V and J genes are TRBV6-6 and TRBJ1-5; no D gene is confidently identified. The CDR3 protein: CATYRSGNQPQHF. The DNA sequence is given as TGTGCGACCTACCGGAGCGGCAATCAGCCCCAGCATTTT.